These T cell receptor beta chains were read from a single sample in a study of OX40 agonist ivuxolimab in advanced cancers. Repertoires were generated with immunoSEQ multiplex PCR, while TCRdb's copy carries only in-frame clones and drops some. The top ten hold over 8.5% of the sample, which has about 79,000 clones, about 94% seen once. The sample was CD4+ or CD8+ T cells sorted from blood, taken in a trial of the OX40 agonist ivuxolimab. The receptors here all came from an adult with an advanced solid tumor such as melanoma, head and neck, liver or kidney cancer. CDR3s include the opening cysteine and the closing phenylalanine or tryptophan. A D gene is named only where the DNA matches it firmly. For some rows the clone size is stated as once, few or many, or as a class when expanded; others skip it.

size,V,D,J,CDR3,DNA
-,TRBV2,TRBD1,TRBJ2-6,CASSDPTGGNSGANVLTF,TGTGCCAGCAGTGACCCGACAGGGGGGAACTCTGGGGCCAACGTCCTGACTTTC
-,TRBV4-3,-,TRBJ1-5,CASSQDFNRDGMGNQPQHF,TGCGCCAGCAGCCAAGATTTTAACAGGGACGGTATGGGGAATCAGCCCCAGCATTTT
-,TRBV29-1,TRBD2,TRBJ2-5,CSAGLAGLQETQYF,TGCAGCGCCGGACTAGCGGGGCTCCAAGAGACCCAGTACTTC
once,TRBV12-5,TRBD1,TRBJ2-3,CASGLGQFTDTQYF,TGTGCTAGTGGGCTGGGACAGTTCACAGATACGCAGTATTTT
once,TRBV19,-,TRBJ2-3,CASNDPGPYTDTQYF,TGTGCCAGTAATGATCCGGGACCCTACACAGATACGCAGTATTTT
-,TRBV27,-,TRBJ2-7,CASSFSYEGVSYEQYF,TGTGCCAGCAGTTTCTCTTATGAAGGGGTGTCCTACGAGCAGTACTTC
-,TRBV19,-,TRBJ1-4,CASTYHGTRLFF,TGTGCCAGTACCTACCATGGGACAAGGCTGTTTTTT
-,TRBV27,-,TRBJ1-2,CASSLDGGRGYTF,TGTGCCAGCAGTTTAGACGGCGGGCGGGGCTACACCTTC
-,TRBV27,-,TRBJ1-4,CASSLFRSEKLFF,TGTGCCAGCAGTTTATTCAGGAGTGAAAAACTGTTTTTT
-,TRBV4-2,TRBD1,TRBJ2-7,CASSLGQDRGPYEQYF,TGTGCCAGCAGCCTCGGGCAGGACAGGGGGCCCTACGAGCAGTACTTC
once,TRBV5-4,-,TRBJ1-1,CASSWKEGTEAFF,TGTGCCAGCAGCTGGAAGGAGGGCACTGAAGCTTTCTTT
-,TRBV10-3,-,TRBJ1-2,CAISESTDGYTF,TGTGCCATCAGTGAGTCGACCGACGGCTACACCTTC
-,TRBV28,-,TRBJ2-1,CASSLRFSYNEQFF,TGTGCCAGCAGTTTGAGGTTCTCCTACAATGAGCAGTTCTTC
-,TRBV28,TRBD2,TRBJ2-1,CASSAPTSGPYNEQFF,TGTGCCAGCAGTGCCCCGACTAGCGGGCCCTACAATGAGCAGTTCTTC
once,TRBV7-3,-,TRBJ2-5,CASSSPTPGGYQETQYF,TGTGCCAGCAGCTCCCCCACCCCGGGGGGCTACCAAGAGACCCAGTACTTC
-,TRBV19,TRBD1,TRBJ1-5,CASSIPLDRGWQPQHF,TGTGCCAGTAGTATCCCTCTAGACAGGGGGTGGCAGCCCCAGCATTTT
-,TRBV11-2,-,TRBJ2-1,CASSPDRGAFSYNEQFF,TGTGCCAGCAGCCCCGATAGGGGGGCTTTCTCCTACAATGAGCAGTTCTTC
once,TRBV4-2,-,TRBJ2-7,CASSRELRGYEQYF,TGTGCCAGCAGCCGGGAGTTAAGAGGCTACGAGCAGTACTTC
-,TRBV29-1,TRBD1,TRBJ1-4,CSVGQQGLGELFF,TGCAGCGTTGGGCAACAGGGGTTAGGCGAGCTGTTTTTT
-,TRBV2,TRBD1,TRBJ2-6,CASSGDRGSSGANVLTF,TGTGCCAGCAGTGGGGACAGGGGGTCCTCTGGGGCCAACGTCCTGACTTTC
-,TRBV28,-,TRBJ2-5,CASSGAAGEAGETQYF,TGTGCCAGCAGTGGTGCTGCAGGGGAGGCGGGGGAGACCCAGTACTTC
-,TRBV6-5,-,TRBJ2-3,CASSYLSSTDTQYF,TGTGCCAGCAGTTACCTATCAAGCACAGATACGCAGTATTTT
-,TRBV11-2,-,TRBJ2-7,CASGYEQYF,TGTGCCAGCGGCTACGAGCAGTACTTC
-,TRBV19,TRBD1,TRBJ1-1,CASSPGQLNTEAFF,TGTGCCAGTAGTCCGGGACAGTTGAACACTGAAGCTTTCTTT
-,TRBV4-1,-,TRBJ2-7,CASSQDKASGYEQYF,TGCGCCAGCAGCCAAGATAAAGCGTCAGGCTACGAGCAGTACTTC
-,TRBV7-3,TRBD2,TRBJ2-7,CASSWEGTYEQYF,TGTGCCAGCAGCTGGGAGGGGACCTACGAGCAGTACTTC
-,TRBV13,-,TRBJ2-7,CASSPGLSYEQYF,TGTGCCAGCAGCCCAGGACTTTCCTACGAGCAGTACTTC
-,TRBV5-5,TRBD1,TRBJ2-7,CASSSMNRGYEQYF,TGTGCCAGCAGCTCAATGAACAGGGGTTACGAGCAGTACTTC
-,TRBV11-2,TRBD2,TRBJ2-7,CASSLDLTGLVSYEQYF,TGTGCCAGCAGCTTAGATCTTACGGGACTAGTCTCTTACGAGCAGTACTTC
-,TRBV9,-,TRBJ2-1,CASSVDGVNYNEQFF,TGTGCCAGCAGCGTAGATGGCGTGAACTACAATGAGCAGTTCTTC